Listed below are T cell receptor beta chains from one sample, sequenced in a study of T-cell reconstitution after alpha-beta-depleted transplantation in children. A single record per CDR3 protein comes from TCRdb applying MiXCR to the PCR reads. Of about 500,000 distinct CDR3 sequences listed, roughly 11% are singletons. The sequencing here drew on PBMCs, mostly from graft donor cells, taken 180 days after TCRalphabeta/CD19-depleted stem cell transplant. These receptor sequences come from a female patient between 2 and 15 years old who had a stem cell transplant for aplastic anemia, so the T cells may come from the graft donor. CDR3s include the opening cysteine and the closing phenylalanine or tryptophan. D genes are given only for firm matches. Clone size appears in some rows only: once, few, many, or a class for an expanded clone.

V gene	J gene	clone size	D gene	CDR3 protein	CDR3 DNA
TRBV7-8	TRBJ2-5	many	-	CASSLNPRNQETQYF	TGTGCCAGCAGCTTAAATCCGAGGAACCAAGAGACCCAGTACTTC
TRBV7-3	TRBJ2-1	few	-	CASSPQGSNEQFF	TGTGCCAGCAGTCCCCAGGGGAGCAATGAGCAGTTCTTC
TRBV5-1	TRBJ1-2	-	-	CASSLGRSGYTF	TGCGCCAGCAGCTTGGGAAGGAGTGGCTACACCTTC
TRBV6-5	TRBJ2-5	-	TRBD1	CASSYLGQAEWYF	TGTGCCAGCAGTTACTTAGGACAGGCCGAGTGGTACTTC
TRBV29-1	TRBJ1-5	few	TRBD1	CSVATGLNNQPQHF	TGCAGCGTCGCGACAGGGTTGAACAATCAGCCCCAGCATTTT
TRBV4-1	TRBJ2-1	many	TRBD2	CASSQFGLAGGRGSYNEQFF	TGCGCCAGCAGCCAATTCGGACTAGCGGGAGGCCGTGGCTCCTACAATGAGCAGTTCTTC
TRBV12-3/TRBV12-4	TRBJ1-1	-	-	CASSWGSGNTEAFF	TGTGCCAGCAGTTGGGGTTCGGGGAACACTGAAGCTTTCTTT
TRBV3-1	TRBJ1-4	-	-	CASSQDLTAALFF	TGTGCCAGCAGCCAAGATCTTACGGCCGCACTGTTTTTT
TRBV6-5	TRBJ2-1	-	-	CASSYSISEGEQFF	TGTGCCAGCAGTTACTCGATCTCGGAAGGGGAGCAGTTCTTC
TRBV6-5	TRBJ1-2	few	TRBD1	CASSYTQGGDGYTF	TGTGCCAGCAGTTACACTCAGGGGGGGGATGGCTACACCTTC
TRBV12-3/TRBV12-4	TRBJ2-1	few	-	CASSLRRTADNEQFF	TGTGCCAGCAGTTTAAGACGGACAGCTGACAATGAGCAGTTCTTC
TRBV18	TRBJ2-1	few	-	CASSTQQGRNRYNEQFF	TGTGCCAGCTCGACTCAGCAGGGGCGTAATCGCTACAATGAGCAGTTCTTC
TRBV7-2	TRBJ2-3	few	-	CASSLERWADTQYF	TGTGCCAGCAGCTTAGAGAGGTGGGCCGATACGCAGTATTTT
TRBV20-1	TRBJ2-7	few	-	CSAPPDTTGLYEQYF	TGCAGTGCTCCTCCAGACACGACAGGCCTCTACGAGCAGTACTTC
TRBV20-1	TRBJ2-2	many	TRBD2	CSARLAGANTGELFF	TGCAGTGCTAGGCTAGCGGGAGCAAACACCGGGGAGCTGTTTTTT
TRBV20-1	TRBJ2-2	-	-	CSVGLLNTGELFF	TGCAGTGTCGGACTTCTGAACACCGGGGAGCTGTTTTTT